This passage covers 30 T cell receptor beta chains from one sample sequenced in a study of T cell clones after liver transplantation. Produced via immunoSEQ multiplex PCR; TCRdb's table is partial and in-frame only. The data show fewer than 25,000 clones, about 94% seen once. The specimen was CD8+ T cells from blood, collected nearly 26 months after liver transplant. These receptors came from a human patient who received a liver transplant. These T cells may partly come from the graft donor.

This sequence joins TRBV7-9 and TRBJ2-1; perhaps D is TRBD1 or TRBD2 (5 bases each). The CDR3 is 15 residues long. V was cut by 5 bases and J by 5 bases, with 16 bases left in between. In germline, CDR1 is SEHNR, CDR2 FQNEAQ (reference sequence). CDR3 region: CASSRKRDANNEQFF. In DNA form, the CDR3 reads TGTGCCAGCAGCCGGAAACGGGACGCTAACAATGAGCAGTTCTTC.

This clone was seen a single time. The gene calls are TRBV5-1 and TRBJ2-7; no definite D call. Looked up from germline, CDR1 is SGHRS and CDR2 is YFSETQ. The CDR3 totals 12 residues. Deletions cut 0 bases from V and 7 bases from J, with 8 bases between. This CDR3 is CASSLEGIEQYF. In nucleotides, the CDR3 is TGCGCCAGCAGCTTGGAAGGGATTGAGCAGTACTTC.

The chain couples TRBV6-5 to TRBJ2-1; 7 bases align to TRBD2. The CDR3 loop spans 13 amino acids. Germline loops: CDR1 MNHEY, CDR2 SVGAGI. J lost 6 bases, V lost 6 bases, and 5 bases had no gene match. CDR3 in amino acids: CASSGTNLNEQFF. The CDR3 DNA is TGTGCCAGCAGCGGGACTAACCTCAATGAGCAGTTCTTC.

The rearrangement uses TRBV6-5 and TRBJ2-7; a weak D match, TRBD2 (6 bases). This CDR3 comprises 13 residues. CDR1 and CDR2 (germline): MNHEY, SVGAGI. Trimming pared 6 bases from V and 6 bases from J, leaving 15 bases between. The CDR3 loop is CASRGGGGLEQYF. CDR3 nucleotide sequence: TGTGCCAGCAGGGGAGGTGGAGGGCTCGAGCAGTACTTC.

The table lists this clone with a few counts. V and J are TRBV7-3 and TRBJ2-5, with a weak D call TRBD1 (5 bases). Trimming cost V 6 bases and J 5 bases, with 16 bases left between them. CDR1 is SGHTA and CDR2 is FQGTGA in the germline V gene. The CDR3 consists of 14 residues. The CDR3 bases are TGTGCCAGCAGTGCCGCTGGGGCCGGCGAGACCCAGTACTTC. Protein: CASSAAGAGETQYF. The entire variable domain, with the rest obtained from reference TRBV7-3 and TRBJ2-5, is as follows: GAGVSQTPSNKVTEKGKYVELRCDPISGHTALYWYRQSLGQGPEFLIYFQGTGAADDSGLPNDRFFAVRPEGSVSTLKIQRTERGDSAVYLCASSAAGAGETQYFGPGTRLLVL.

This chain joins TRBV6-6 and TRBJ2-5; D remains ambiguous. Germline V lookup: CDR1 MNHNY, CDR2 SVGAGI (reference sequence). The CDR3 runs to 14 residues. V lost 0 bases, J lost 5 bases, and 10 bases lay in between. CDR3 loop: CASSYSLDLETQYF. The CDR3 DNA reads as TGTGCCAGCAGTTACTCGCTTGACCTGGAGACCCAGTACTTC.

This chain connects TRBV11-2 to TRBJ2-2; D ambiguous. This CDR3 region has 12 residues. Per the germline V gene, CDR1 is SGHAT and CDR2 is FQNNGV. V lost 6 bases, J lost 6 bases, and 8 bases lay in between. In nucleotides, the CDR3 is TGTGCCAGCAGTCGGATTCCCGGGGAGCTGTTTTTT. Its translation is CASSRIPGELFF.

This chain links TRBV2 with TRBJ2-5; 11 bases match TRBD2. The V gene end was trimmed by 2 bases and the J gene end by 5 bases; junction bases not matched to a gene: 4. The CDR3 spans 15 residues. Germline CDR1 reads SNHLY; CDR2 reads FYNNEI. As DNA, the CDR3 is TGTGCCAGCAGTGAACTAGCGGGAGGCGGTGAGACCCAGTACTTC. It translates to CASSELAGGGETQYF.

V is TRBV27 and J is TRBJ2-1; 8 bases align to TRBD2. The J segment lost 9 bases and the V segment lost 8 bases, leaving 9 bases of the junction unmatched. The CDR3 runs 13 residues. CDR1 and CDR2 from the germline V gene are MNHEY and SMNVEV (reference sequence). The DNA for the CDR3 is TGTGCCAGCGCTACAACGGGGGGGAGTGAGCAGTTCTTC. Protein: CASATTGGSEQFF.

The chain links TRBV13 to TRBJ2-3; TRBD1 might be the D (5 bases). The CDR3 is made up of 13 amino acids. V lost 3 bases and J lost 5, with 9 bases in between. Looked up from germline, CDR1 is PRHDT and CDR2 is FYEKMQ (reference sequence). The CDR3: CASSLAGRDTQYF. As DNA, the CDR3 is TGTGCCAGCAGCTTGGCAGGGCGAGATACGCAGTATTTT.

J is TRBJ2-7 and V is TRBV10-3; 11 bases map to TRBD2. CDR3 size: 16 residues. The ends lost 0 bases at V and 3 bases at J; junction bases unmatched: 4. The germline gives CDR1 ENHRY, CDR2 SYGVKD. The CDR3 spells CAISESQTSGDYEQYF. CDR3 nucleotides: TGTGCCATCAGTGAGTCGCAGACTAGCGGGGACTACGAGCAGTACTTC.

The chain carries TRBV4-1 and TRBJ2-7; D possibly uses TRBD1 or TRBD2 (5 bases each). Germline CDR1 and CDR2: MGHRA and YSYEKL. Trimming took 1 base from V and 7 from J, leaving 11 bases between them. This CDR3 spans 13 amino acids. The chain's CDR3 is CASSQVRDREQYF. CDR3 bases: TGCGCCAGCAGCCAAGTGAGGGACCGGGAGCAGTACTTC.

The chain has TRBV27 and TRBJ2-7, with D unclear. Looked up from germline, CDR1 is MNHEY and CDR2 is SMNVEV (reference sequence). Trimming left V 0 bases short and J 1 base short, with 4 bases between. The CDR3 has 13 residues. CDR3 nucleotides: TGTGCCAGCAGTTTATCGAGGTCCTACGAGCAGTACTTC. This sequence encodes CASSLSRSYEQYF.

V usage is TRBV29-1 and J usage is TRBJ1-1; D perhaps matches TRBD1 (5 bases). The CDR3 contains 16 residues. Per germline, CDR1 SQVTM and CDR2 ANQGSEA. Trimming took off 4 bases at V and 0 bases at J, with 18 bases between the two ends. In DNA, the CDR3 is TGCAGCGTTGTCGGGGTGAGGGGCGGTATGAACACTGAAGCTTTCTTT. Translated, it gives CSVVGVRGGMNTEAFF.

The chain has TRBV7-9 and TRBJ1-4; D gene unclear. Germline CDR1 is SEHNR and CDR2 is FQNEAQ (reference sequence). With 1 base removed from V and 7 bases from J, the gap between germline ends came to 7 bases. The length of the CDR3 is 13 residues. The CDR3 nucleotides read TGTGCCAGCAGCTTAGTGGCGGGTGAAAAACTGTTTTTT. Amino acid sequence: CASSLVAGEKLFF.

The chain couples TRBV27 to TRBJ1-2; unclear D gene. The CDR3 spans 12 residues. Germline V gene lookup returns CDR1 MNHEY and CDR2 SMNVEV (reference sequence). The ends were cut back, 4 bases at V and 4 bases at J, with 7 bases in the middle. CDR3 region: CASSSGGYGYTF. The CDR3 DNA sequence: TGTGCCAGCAGTTCGGGCGGCTATGGCTACACCTTC.

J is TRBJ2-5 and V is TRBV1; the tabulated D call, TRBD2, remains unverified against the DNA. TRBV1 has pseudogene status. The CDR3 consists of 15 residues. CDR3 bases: TGCACCAGCAGTGGGCTAGCGCTACACCAAGAGACCCAGTACTTC. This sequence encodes CTSSGLALHQETQYF.

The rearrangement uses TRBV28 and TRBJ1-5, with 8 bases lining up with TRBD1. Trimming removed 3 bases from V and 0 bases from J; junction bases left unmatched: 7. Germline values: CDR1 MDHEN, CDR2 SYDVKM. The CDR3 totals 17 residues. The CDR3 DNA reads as TGTGCCAGCAGTTTGACAGGGGCCCCTTATAGCAATCAGCCCCAGCATTTT. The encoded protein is CASSLTGAPYSNQPQHF. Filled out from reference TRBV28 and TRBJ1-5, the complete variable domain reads DVKVTQSSRYLVKRTGEKVFLECVQDMDHENMFWYRQDPGLGLRLIYFSYDVKMKEKGDIPEGYSVSREKKERFSLILESASTNQTSMYLCASSLTGAPYSNQPQHFGDGTRLSIL.

Here the CDR3 reads CASSFGQNEQYF. The CDR3, as DNA: TGTGCCAGTAGTTTCGGGCAGAACGAGCAGTACTTC. V gene TRBV19 combines with J gene TRBJ2-7; the D is unclear. The germline CDR1 and CDR2 sequences are LNHDA and SQIVND (reference sequence). The germline V and J ends were trimmed by 5 bases and 5 bases, with 10 bases remaining between them. The CDR3 contains 12 residues. The variable domain in full, completed from reference TRBV19 and TRBJ2-7, reads DGGITQSPKYLFRKEGQNVTLSCEQNLNHDAMYWYRQDPGQGLRLIYYSQIVNDFQKGDIAEGYSVSREKKESFPLTVTSAQKNPTAFYLCASSFGQNEQYFGPGTRLTVT.

The CDR3 coding sequence is TGTGCCAGCAGTTTCCGGGACAGGGTCACAGATACGCAGTATTTT. This translates into CASSFRDRVTDTQYF. V is TRBV27 and J is TRBJ2-3, with 9 nucleotides matching TRBD1. This CDR3 has 15 amino acids. The trim removed 3 bases at V and 2 bases at J, leaving 3 bases unmatched. Looked up from germline, CDR1 is MNHEY and CDR2 is SMNVEV (reference sequence).

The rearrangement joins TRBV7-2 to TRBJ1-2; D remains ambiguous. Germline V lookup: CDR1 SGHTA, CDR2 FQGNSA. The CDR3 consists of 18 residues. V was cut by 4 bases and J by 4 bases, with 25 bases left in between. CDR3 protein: CASSSGFVGRERIYGYTF. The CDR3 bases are TGTGCCAGCAGCTCCGGTTTCGTGGGCCGGGAAAGAATCTATGGCTACACCTTC.

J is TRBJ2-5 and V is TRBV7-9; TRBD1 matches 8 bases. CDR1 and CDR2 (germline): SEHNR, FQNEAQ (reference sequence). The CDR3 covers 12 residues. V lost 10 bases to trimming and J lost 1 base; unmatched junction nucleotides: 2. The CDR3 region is CATQGAQETQYF. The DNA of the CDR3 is TGTGCCACCCAGGGGGCCCAAGAGACCCAGTACTTC.

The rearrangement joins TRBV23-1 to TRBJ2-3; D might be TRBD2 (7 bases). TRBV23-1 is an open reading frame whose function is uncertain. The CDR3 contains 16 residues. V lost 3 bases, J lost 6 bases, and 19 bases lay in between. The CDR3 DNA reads TGCGCCAGCAGTCACCCTGGGGGGGGCGCGTCGGATACGCAGTATTTT. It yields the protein CASSHPGGGASDTQYF.

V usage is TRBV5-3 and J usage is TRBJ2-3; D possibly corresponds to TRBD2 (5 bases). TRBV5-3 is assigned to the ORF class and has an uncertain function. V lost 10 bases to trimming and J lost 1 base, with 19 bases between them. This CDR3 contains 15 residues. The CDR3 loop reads CAPDRAIGGTDTQYF. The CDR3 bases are TGTGCCCCCGATCGGGCTATCGGGGGCACAGATACGCAGTATTTT.

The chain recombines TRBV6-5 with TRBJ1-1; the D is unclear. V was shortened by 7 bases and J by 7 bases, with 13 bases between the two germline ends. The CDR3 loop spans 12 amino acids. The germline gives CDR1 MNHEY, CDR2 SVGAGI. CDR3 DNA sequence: TGTGCCAGCAAAAGGGTCGTGGGTGAAGCTTTCTTT. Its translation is CASKRVVGEAFF.

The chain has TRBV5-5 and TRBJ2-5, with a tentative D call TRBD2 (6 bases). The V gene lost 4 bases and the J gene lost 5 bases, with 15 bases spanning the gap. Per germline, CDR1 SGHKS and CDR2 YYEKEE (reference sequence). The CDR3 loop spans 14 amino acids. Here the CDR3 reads CASSPGRRDETQYF. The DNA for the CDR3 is TGTGCCAGCAGCCCTGGACGGCGGGACGAGACCCAGTACTTC.

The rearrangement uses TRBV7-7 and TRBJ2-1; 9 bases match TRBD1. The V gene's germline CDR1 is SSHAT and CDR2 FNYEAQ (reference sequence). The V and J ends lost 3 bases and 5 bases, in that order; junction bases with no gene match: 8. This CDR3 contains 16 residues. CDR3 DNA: TGTGCCAGCAGCTTGGGGCCCGGGACAGGGCACAATGAGCAGTTCTTC. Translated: CASSLGPGTGHNEQFF. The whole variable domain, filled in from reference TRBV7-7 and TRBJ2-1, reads GAGVSQSPRYKVTKRGQDVTLRCDPISSHATLYWYQQALGQGPEFLTYFNYEAQPDKSGLPSDRFSAERPEGSISTLTIQRTEQRDSAMYRCASSLGPGTGHNEQFFGPGTRLTVL.

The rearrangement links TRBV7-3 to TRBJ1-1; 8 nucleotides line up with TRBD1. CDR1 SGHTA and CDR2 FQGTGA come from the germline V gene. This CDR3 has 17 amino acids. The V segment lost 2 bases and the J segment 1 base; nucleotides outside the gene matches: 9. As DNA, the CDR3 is TGTGCCAGCAGCTTACAGGGGGCAGGGATTTGGAACACTGAAGCTTTCTTT. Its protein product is CASSLQGAGIWNTEAFF. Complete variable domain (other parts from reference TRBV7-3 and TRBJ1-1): GAGVSQTPSNKVTEKGKYVELRCDPISGHTALYWYRQSLGQGPEFLIYFQGTGAADDSGLPNDRFFAVRPEGSVSTLKIQRTERGDSAVYLCASSLQGAGIWNTEAFFGQGTRLTVV.

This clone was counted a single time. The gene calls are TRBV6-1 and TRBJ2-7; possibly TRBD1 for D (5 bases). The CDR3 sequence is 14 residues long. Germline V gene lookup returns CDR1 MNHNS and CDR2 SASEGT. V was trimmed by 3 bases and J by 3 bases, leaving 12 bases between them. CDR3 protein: CASSDLGRDYEQYF. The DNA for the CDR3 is TGTGCCAGCAGTGACCTTGGCAGGGACTACGAGCAGTACTTC.

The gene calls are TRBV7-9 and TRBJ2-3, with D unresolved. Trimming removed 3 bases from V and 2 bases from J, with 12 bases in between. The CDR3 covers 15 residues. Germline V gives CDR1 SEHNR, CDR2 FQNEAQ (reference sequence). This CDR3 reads CASSLRKDLTDTQYF. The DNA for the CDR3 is TGTGCCAGCAGCTTGAGGAAGGACCTCACAGATACGCAGTATTTT.